The present T cell receptor beta chain was sequenced within a study of T-cell memory formation after mild COVID-19. The overall study: TCR clusters were mostly confined to one donor each. Overall study findings and caveats: Later expanders leaned toward CD4+, whereas clones contracting from day 15 to 85 were balanced CD4/CD8. Some responding clones appeared in pre-infection memory, suggesting cross-reactive memory joined.

Trimming took off 1 base at V and 7 bases at J, with 11 bases between the two ends. The CDR3 consists of 14 residues. The germline gives CDR1 SGHRS, CDR2 YFSETQ. This clonotype was recorded a few times. Its antigen is currently unknown. Employing constant-segment primers, 5'RACE generated TCR alpha and TCR beta cDNA libraries bearing sample barcodes and UMIs. From the 5' RACE reads, TCRdb called clonotypes with MiXCR, one entry per CDR3 protein. The sample includes 470,000 or so distinct CDR3 sequences, around 17% seen only once; the top ten take 20% to 25%. This sequence originates from a young man who had mild COVID-19 (a few samples of this study predate the infection). Cell type and time point are not known. Sequencing used PBMCs or a T cell subset sorted from them (not recorded which). The rearrangement joins TRBV5-1 to TRBJ2-2, with D perhaps given as TRBD1 or TRBD2 (5 bases each). The CDR3 DNA reads TGCGCCAGCAGCTTGTGGGACGTGGACGGGGAGCTGTTTTTT. Translating it yields CASSLWDVDGELFF.